This T cell receptor (beta chain) was observed in a study of T cell responses to AZD1222 COVID-19 vaccine. Clones were read by immunoSEQ multiplex PCR, and TCRdb kept only the in-frame ones, dropping some. The sample lists 95,000 to 110,000 clones; nearly 95% were seen once. As concerns this clone: Its specificity is unknown.

The CDR3 runs 15 residues. The V gene's germline CDR1 is SGHKS and CDR2 YYEKEE (reference sequence). V shed 3 bases and J 3 bases; nucleotides not matched to a gene: 5. Findings of the study overall: With dominance at 160-218 and 743-854, vaccine-associated CD4 TCRs spanned spike. Repertoires were collected only later (after the peak T cell response had occurred). White British ancestry dominated among donors, who included more females, and clonal diversity was possibly underestimated.

The clonotype comes from an adult in good health. This chain connects TRBV5-5 to TRBJ2-2, with 7 bases identical to TRBD1. Sample: peripheral blood, taken on day 0 of AZD1222 vaccination. Here the CDR3 reads CASSYGQADTGELFF. The CDR3, as DNA: TGTGCCAGCAGCTATGGACAGGCGGACACCGGGGAGCTGTTTTTT.